The rows below give T cell receptor beta chains drawn from one sample of a study of T cell responses to AZD1222 COVID-19 vaccine. Profiling relied on immunoSEQ multiplex PCR, and the TCRdb table lists in-frame clones only, not all of them. This sample carries roughly 120,000 clones, about 87% of them seen once, and the ten largest clones take around 5%. The specimen comprised peripheral blood, sampled on day 0 of AZD1222 vaccination. The receptors originated from an adult in good health. Both conserved end residues are part of each CDR3.

V gene	J gene	CDR3 protein
TRBV10-3	TRBJ2-2	CAISVRPNTGELFF
TRBV5-6	TRBJ1-1	CASSLIGLFMNTEAFF
TRBV10-3	TRBJ2-1	CAISETGGGQFF
TRBV7-2	TRBJ1-2	CASSLGGGQGYGYTF
TRBV2	TRBJ2-2	CASSEARGGNTGELFF
TRBV18	TRBJ1-1	CASSPQGGTEAFF
TRBV6-5	TRBJ1-3	CASKVESGNTIYF
TRBV7-8	TRBJ1-1	CASSSSLGGRWSRNTEAFF
TRBV6-5	TRBJ2-7	CASRAEIPLYEQYF
TRBV7-2	TRBJ1-2	CASSPQGINYGYTF
TRBV5-1	TRBJ1-6	CASSLANSRNNSPLHF
TRBV11-2	TRBJ1-2	CASSSPAEGYTF
TRBV7-2	TRBJ2-1	CASSLGHGGNEQFF
TRBV4-1	TRBJ1-1	CASSQATTRNTEAFF
TRBV5-1	TRBJ2-3	CASSLALTGTDTQYF
TRBV10-3	TRBJ2-7	CAISDVPYEQYF
TRBV5-4	TRBJ2-1	CASSLSSRINEQFF
TRBV7-2	TRBJ1-2	CASSLEPEVAYGYTF
TRBV27	TRBJ2-7	CASSLSLLTGAGSYEQYF
TRBV25-1	TRBJ1-1	CASSAPGQGKGEAFF
TRBV28	TRBJ2-7	CASSPLSGTGLGASYEQYF
TRBV2	TRBJ1-5	CASTPKVSQPQHF
TRBV19	TRBJ1-1	CASSYKAGRTEAFF
TRBV6-2/TRBV6-3	TRBJ1-4	CASSYWAAREKLFF
TRBV10-3	TRBJ2-7	CAISESNRGAEQYF
TRBV19	TRBJ2-2	CASSMGQRNTGELFF
TRBV7-3	TRBJ2-6	CASSPTSGGTGANVLTF
TRBV6-6	TRBJ1-5	CASSIPGSNQPQHF
TRBV29-1	TRBJ2-5	CSVEAPPGGRQETQYF
TRBV6-5	TRBJ1-3	CASSATSGNTIYF
TRBV6-5	TRBJ1-2	CASSRSSDYGYTF
TRBV9	TRBJ2-3	CASSVLQTSPDTQYF